This T cell receptor (beta chain) emerged from a study of shared clonotypes between healthy human individuals. The study's findings and limits: Sharing across four donors was seen in around 5% of naive CD4 clonotypes. Some clonotypes were shared by all four sorted-subset donors, while others were not shared. The non-shared ones had lower generation probabilities than the shared ones.

A remark on this clone: Its specificity is not known.

Per the germline V gene, CDR1 is SGDLS and CDR2 is YYNGEE. This CDR3 contains 16 residues. Trimming cost V 0 bases and J 6 bases; bases outside gene matches: 8. In the source study's methods: Filtering of immunoSEQ junctional sequences could not match full-length read filtering. Generated by immunoSEQ multiplex PCR, the TCRdb table keeps only in-frame clones and is missing some. The V and J calls and the clone size are those of that table, but D and trimming were determined from the DNA. This table holds about 1.5 million clones, about 96% found once. The sequenced sample consisted of naive CD4+ T cells sorted from blood. Specified subset: CD45RA+ positively selected. The source of this sequence is a man aged 25 to 40 in good health. This chain connects TRBV9 to TRBJ2-3, with 9 nucleotides matching TRBD2. As DNA, the CDR3 is TGTGCCAGCAGCGTAGGGAGTAGCGGGAGTGGGGATACGCAGTATTTT. As protein: CASSVGSSGSGDTQYF.